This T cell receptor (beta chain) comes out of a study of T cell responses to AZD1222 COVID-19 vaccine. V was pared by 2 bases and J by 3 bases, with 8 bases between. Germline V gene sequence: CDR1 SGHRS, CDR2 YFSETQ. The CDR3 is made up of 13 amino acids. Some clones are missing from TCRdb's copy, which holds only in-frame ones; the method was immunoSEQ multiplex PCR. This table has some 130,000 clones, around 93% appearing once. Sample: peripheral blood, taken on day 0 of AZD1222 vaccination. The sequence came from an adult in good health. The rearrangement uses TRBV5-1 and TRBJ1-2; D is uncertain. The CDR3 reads CASSFREDYGYTF. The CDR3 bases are TGCGCCAGCAGCTTTCGGGAAGACTATGGCTACACCTTC. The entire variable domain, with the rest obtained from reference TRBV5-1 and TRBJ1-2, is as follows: KAGVTQTPRYLIKTRGQQVTLSCSPISGHRSVSWYQQTPGQGLQFLFEYFSETQRNKGNFPGRFSGRQFSNSRSEMNVSTLELGDSALYLCASSFREDYGYTFGSGTRLTVV.